The source of this T cell receptor (beta chain) is a study of CD8+CD57+ T cells in acquired aplastic anemia. Study-wide context: Across the sorted CD4+ and CD8+ cells, DNA amounts averaged roughly 3.5 ug.

This clonotype came up many times. The authors sequenced patients whose flow cytometry had shown CD8+CD57+ cell expansion. Severe acquired aplastic anemia was diagnosed in all patients. Trimming shortened V by 3 bases and J by 0 bases, and 21 bases separated the two germline ends. The V gene's germline CDR1 is SGHDN and CDR2 FVKESK. The CDR3 is made up of 19 amino acids. CDR3 and TCR beta VDJ profiling relied on a genomic DNA template. TCRdb re-derived calls from the reads in MiXCR, one entry per CDR3 protein. The profile shows more than 150,000 distinct CDR3 sequences, 45% to 60% of them singletons. V gene TRBV14 combines with J gene TRBJ2-1, with TRBD1 as a possible D gene (5 bases). This TCR came from a human donor with aplastic anemia. Sequencing was done on a sample of sorted CD4+, CD8+, or CD8+CD57+ T cells (not recorded which) from PBMCs. Written as DNA, the CDR3 is TGTGCCAGCAGCCAGCGAGGAGCAAAGACAGACCGCTCCTACAATGAGCAGTTCTTC. Protein product: CASSQRGAKTDRSYNEQFF.